The clone carrying this T cell receptor (beta chain) turned up a few times. The antigen remains undetermined. CDR3 length: 12 amino acids. CDR1 is SEHNR, CDR2 FQNEAQ, per germline (reference sequence). The V and J ends lost 4 bases and 13 bases respectively, with 16 bases between them. This entry is derived from a study of T-cell memory formation after mild COVID-19. Background on the study: TCR clusters were mostly confined to one donor each. Study-level points and caveats: Shrinking CD4+ clones were chiefly CM and EM; CD8+ ones were chiefly EMRA. Memory from before infection featured some responding clones, which suggests cross-reactive memory joined.

5'RACE, which relied on constant-segment primers, yielded TCR alpha and TCR beta cDNA libraries carrying sample barcodes and UMIs. Each CDR3 protein is one row after TCRdb ran MiXCR on the 5' RACE reads. The table has 550,000 to 600,000 distinct CDR3 sequences, about 20% seen once. The rearrangement links TRBV7-9 to TRBJ1-2; D is perhaps TRBD1 (6 bases). The receptor was derived from an adult woman who had mild COVID-19 (a few samples of this study predate the infection). Cell type and time point are not known. Sequences were obtained from PBMCs or a T cell subset sorted from them (not recorded which). CDR3 nucleotides: TGTGCCAGCAGCTCCTACCCAGGGGTTTCCACCTTC. Encoded protein: CASSSYPGVSTF.